This TCR beta chain was recorded in a study of OX40 agonist ivuxolimab in advanced cancers. For the study at large: Treatment received earlier with anti-PD-1, anti-PD-L1 or anti-CTLA-4 agents was allowed, and over 30% had some. Partial responses, seen in three patients, involved one hepatocellular carcinoma and two cutaneous melanomas.

In this sample, this clone turned up once. Its antigen is still unknown. General study findings and limits: Partial responders receiving 0.1-3.0 mg/kg showed among the lowest clonal expansion. CD4+ and CD8+ blood T cells expanded clonally by week 6 at 0.1 to 3.0 mg/kg.

With 7 bases clipped from V and 0 bases from J, the junction kept 7 bases outside the gene matches. CDR1 and CDR2 from the germline V gene are LNHDA and SQIVND (reference sequence). This CDR3 is 16 amino acids long. Sequencing was performed with immunoSEQ multiplex PCR; in TCRdb, only in-frame clones are kept and a portion is missing. The repertoire holds tens of thousands of clones, with 86% as singletons. The source of this sequence is an adult with an advanced solid tumor such as melanoma, head and neck, liver or kidney cancer. The chain couples TRBV19 to TRBJ2-3; 10 bases agree with TRBD2. Sample: CD4+ or CD8+ T cells sorted from blood, taken in a trial of the OX40 agonist ivuxolimab. As DNA, the CDR3 is TGTGCCAGTAAGGAGCGGGGGGGGTCTAGCACAGATACGCAGTATTTT. It encodes CASKERGGSSTDTQYF.